The clone carrying this T cell receptor beta chain showed up just once. The antigen is unknown. In the PCR, 60 Vbeta and 13 Jbeta primers were used. Here immunoSEQ multiplex PCR was the method, and the copy in TCRdb shows in-frame clones only, minus some. The table includes about 76,000 clones, around 70% detected once. This CDR3 is 16 amino acids long. From germline, CDR1 is MGHRA and CDR2 YSYEKL. V lost 3 bases to trimming and J lost 3 bases, with 16 bases between them. The data were taken from a study of cytomegalovirus exposure and HLA in healthy donors. Study findings and constraints: A link between a missense DCLRE1C variant and TCR beta V- and J-gene trimming emerged from a later analysis. When a later analysis compared HLA-associated TCR beta chains with equally common others, the HLA-associated chains turned out to be more clonally expanded and to have lower generation probabilities. In terms of immune exposure information, only CMV serostatus was available. High specificity and sensitivity for cytomegalovirus status were reported for the classifier.

The clonotype originates from a woman aged 40 to 55 in good health and CMV-seropositive. The chain recombines TRBV4-1 with TRBJ2-3; D is uncertain. Sequencing was performed on PBMCs. CDR3 sequence: CASSQSLGSSTDTQYF. Written as DNA, the CDR3 is TGCGCCAGCAGCCAGTCTCTTGGTTCGAGTACAGATACGCAGTATTTT.